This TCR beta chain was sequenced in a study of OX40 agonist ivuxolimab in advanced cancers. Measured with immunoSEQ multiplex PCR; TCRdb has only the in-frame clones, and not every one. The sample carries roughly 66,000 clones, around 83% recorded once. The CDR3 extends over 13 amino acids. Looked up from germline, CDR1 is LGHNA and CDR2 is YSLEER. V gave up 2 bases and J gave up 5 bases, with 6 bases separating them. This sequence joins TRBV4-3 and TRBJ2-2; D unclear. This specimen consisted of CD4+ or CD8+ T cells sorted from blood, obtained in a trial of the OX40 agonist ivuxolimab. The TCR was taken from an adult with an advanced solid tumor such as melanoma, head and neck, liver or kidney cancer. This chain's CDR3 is CASSQLVTGELFF. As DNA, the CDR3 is TGCGCCAGCAGCCAATTAGTGACCGGGGAGCTGTTTTTT.